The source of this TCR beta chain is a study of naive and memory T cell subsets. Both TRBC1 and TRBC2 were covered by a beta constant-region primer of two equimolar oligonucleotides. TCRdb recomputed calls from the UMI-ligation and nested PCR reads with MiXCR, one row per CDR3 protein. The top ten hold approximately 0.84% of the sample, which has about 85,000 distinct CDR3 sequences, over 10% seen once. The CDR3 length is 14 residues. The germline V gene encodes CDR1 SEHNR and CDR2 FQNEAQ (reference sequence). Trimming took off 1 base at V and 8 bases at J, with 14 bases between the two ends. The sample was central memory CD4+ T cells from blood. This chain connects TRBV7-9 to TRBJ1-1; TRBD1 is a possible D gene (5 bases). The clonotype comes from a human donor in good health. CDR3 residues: CASSLDPTGREAFF. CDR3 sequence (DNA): TGTGCCAGCAGCTTAGACCCGACGGGACGAGAAGCTTTCTTT.